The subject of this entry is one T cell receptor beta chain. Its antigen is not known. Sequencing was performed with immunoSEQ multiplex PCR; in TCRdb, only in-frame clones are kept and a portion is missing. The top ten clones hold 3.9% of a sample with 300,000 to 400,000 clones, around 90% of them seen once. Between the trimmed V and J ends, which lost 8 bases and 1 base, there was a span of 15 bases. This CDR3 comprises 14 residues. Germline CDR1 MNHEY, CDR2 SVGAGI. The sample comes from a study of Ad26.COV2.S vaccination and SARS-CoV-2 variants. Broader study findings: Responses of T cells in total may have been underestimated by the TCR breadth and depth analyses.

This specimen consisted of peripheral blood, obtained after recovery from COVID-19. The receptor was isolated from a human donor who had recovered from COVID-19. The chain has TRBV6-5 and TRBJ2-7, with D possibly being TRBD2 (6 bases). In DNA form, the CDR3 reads TGTGCCAGCCGGGGGACTGTAACGTCCTACGAGCAGTACTTC. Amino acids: CASRGTVTSYEQYF.